This TCR beta chain comes out of a study of cytomegalovirus exposure and HLA in healthy donors. PCR was performed using 60 Vbeta and 13 Jbeta primers. Profiled with immunoSEQ multiplex PCR; TCRdb holds only in-frame clones, not every one. The sample comprises around 91,000 clones, 78% of which are singletons, and around 2.5% rests with the top ten. Study results and limitations: In an earlier analysis, in about 530 donors, most V segments appeared productive either ~87% or ~30% of the time. In a later analysis, V- and J-gene trimming of beta chains associated with a DCLRE1C missense variant, replicated independently.

This clone was detected only a few times. The target antigen is unknown. The sequenced material came from PBMCs. This receptor was identified in a male donor in good health and CMV-seropositive.

The CDR3 region has the DNA TGTGCCAGCAGTTTGCGGGGTGAGCAGTACTTC. This gives the protein CASSLRGEQYF. The J gene is TRBJ2-7, the V gene TRBV27; possibly TRBD2 for D (6 bases). V was cut by 3 bases and J by 7 bases, with 7 bases left in between. The CDR3 runs 11 residues. The germline V gene has CDR1 MNHEY and CDR2 SMNVEV (reference sequence).